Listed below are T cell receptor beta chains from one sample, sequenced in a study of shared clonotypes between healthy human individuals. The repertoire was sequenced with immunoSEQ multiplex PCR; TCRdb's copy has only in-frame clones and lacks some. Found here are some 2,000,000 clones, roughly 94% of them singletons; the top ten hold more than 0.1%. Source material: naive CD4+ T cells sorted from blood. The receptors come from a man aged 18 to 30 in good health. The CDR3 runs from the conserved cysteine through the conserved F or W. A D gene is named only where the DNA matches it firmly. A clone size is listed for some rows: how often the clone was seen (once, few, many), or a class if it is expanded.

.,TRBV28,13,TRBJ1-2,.,CASSLPGPYGYTF,TGTGCCAGCAGTTTACCAGGCCCCTATGGCTACACCTTC
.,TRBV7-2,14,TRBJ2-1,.,CASSLGMLGNEQFF,TGTGCCAGCAGCTTAGGAATGCTAGGTAATGAGCAGTTCTTC
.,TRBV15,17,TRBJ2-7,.,CATSRDWAQGFSYEQYF,TGTGCCACCAGCAGAGATTGGGCCCAGGGGTTTTCCTACGAGCAGTACTTC
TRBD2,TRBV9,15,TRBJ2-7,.,CASSASGVGSYEQYF,TGTGCCAGCAGCGCTAGCGGGGTAGGCTCCTACGAGCAGTACTTC
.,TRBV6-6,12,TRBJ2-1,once,CASSYDGNEQFF,TGTGCCAGCAGTTACGACGGCAATGAGCAGTTCTTC
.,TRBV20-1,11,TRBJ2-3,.,CSASIVDTQYF,TGCAGTGCTAGTATCGTAGATACGCAGTATTTT
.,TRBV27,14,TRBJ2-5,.,CASSSRDLQETQYF,TGTGCCAGCAGTTCCCGGGACCTCCAGGAGACCCAGTACTTC
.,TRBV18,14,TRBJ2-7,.,CASSEPGPSYEQYF,TGTGCCAGCTCAGAGCCGGGGCCCTCCTACGAGCAGTACTTC
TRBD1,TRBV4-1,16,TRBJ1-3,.,CASSQAGQGPGNTIYF,TGCGCCAGCAGCCAAGCTGGACAGGGGCCCGGAAACACCATATATTTT
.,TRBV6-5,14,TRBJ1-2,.,CASSYFVGSFGYTF,TGTGCCAGCAGTTACTTCGTAGGGTCTTTTGGCTACACCTTC
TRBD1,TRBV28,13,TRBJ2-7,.,CASSPGQGYEQYF,TGTGCCAGCAGCCCGGGACAGGGCTACGAGCAGTACTTC
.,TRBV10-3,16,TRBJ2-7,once,CAISESSWTTQYEQYF,TGTGCCATCAGTGAGTCGTCTTGGACAACCCAGTACGAGCAGTACTTC
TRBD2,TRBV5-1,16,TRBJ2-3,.,CASSLAAGTSVDTQYF,TGCGCCAGCAGCTTGGCCGCCGGGACTAGCGTAGATACGCAGTATTTT
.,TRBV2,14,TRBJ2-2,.,CASSIIQGTGELFF,TGTGCCAGCAGTATCATCCAGGGCACCGGGGAGCTGTTTTTT
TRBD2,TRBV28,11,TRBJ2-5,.,CATGGRETQYF,TGTGCCACCGGGGGGAGGGAGACCCAGTACTTC
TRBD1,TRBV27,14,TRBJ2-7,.,CASSRDRGRNEQYF,TGTGCCAGCAGCCGGGACAGGGGAAGGAACGAGCAGTACTTC
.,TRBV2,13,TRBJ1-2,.,CASSGQGRYGYTF,TGTGCCAGCAGCGGGCAGGGACGGTATGGCTACACCTTC
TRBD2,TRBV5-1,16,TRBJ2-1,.,CASSSRLAGGFNEQFF,TGCGCCAGCAGCTCGCGACTAGCGGGGGGATTCAATGAGCAGTTCTTC
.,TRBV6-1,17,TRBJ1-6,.,CASSDLRGAPYNSPLHF,TGTGCCAGCAGTGATTTACGGGGGGCGCCCTATAATTCACCCCTCCACTTT
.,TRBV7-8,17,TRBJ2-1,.,CASSLGGGISSYNEQFF,TGTGCCAGCAGCTTAGGTGGGGGCATTAGCTCCTACAATGAGCAGTTCTTC
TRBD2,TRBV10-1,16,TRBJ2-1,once,CASSESSGRPTDEQFF,TGCGCCAGCAGTGAGTCTAGCGGGAGGCCGACGGATGAGCAGTTCTTC
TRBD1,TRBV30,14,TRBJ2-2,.,CAWSAGGNTGELFF,TGTGCCTGGAGTGCAGGGGGGAACACCGGGGAGCTGTTTTTT
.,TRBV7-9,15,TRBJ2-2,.,CASSLAGLNTGELFF,TGTGCCAGCAGCTTGGCAGGCCTGAACACCGGGGAGCTGTTTTTT
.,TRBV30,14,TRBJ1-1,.,CAWSAAHGNTEAFF,TGTGCCTGGAGTGCAGCACACGGGAACACTGAAGCTTTCTTT
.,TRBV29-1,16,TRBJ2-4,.,CSVESLTERAKNIQYF,TGCAGCGTTGAAAGTCTGACAGAGCGTGCCAAAAACATTCAGTACTTC
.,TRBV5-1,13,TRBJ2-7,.,CASSPRDTYEQYF,TGCGCCAGCAGCCCCCGGGACACCTACGAGCAGTACTTC
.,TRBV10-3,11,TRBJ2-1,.,CAIMEDNEQFF,TGTGCCATCATGGAGGACAATGAGCAGTTCTTC
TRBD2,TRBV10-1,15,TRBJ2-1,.,CASSDVAGGPDEQFF,TGCGCCAGCAGTGATGTTGCGGGAGGGCCAGATGAGCAGTTCTTC
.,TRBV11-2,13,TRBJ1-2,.,CASRATVNYGYTF,TGTGCCAGCAGGGCGACAGTGAACTATGGCTACACCTTC
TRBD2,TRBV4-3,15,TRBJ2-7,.,CASSQAGGESYEQYF,TGCGCCAGCAGCCAGGCGGGAGGGGAATCCTACGAGCAGTACTTC
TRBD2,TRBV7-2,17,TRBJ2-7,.,CASSPRGGLAGVAEQYF,TGTGCCAGCAGCCCACGAGGGGGACTAGCGGGAGTTGCCGAGCAGTACTTC
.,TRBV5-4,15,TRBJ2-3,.,CASSLPGLRTDTQYF,TGTGCCAGCAGCTTACCGGGACTTCGCACAGATACGCAGTATTTT
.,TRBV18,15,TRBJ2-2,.,CASSPSLDNTGELFF,TGTGCCAGCTCACCATCCTTGGACAACACCGGGGAGCTGTTTTTT
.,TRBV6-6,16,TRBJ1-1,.,CASSYGGGVRNTEAFF,TGTGCCAGCAGTTACGGGGGCGGGGTGCGTAACACTGAAGCTTTCTTT
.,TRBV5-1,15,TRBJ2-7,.,CASSLGDIRTNEQYF,TGCGCCAGCAGCTTGGGGGATATTAGGACCAACGAGCAGTACTTC